Each of the 4 T cell receptor beta chains below was sequenced from the same sample in a study of blood T cell repertoires in COVID-19. The assay was immunoSEQ multiplex PCR, and TCRdb's table has in-frame clones only and misses some. The repertoire holds 250,000 to 350,000 clones, about 90% seen once, with less than 3.5% in the top ten. The sample consisted of PBMCs or T cells enriched from blood (not recorded which). All receptors derive from a woman between 45 and 65 years old who had been exposed to COVID-19.

The rearrangement uses TRBV7-9 and TRBJ2-5; 12 positions agree with TRBD2. CDR1 SEHNR and CDR2 FQNEAQ come from the germline V gene (reference sequence). This CDR3 is built from 16 residues. The V gene end was trimmed by 2 bases and the J gene end by 4 bases; junction bases not matched to a gene: 5. CDR3 coding DNA: TGTGCCAGCAGCTTACTAGCGGGGGGGCTTAGAGAGACCCAGTACTTC. This sequence encodes CASSLLAGGLRETQYF.

The CDR3 bases are TGTGCCAGCAGTTCACTAGCGGGGGGGCCTTTCGAGCAGTACTTC. Translated, it gives CASSSLAGGPFEQYF. The rearrangement uses TRBV27 and TRBJ2-7; TRBD2 matches 13 bases. J lost 6 bases, V lost 4 bases, and 6 bases had no gene match. The CDR3 runs to 15 residues. Germline V lookup: CDR1 MNHEY, CDR2 SMNVEV (reference sequence).

The sample holds a few counts of this clone. This CDR3 is CASSTPTGGIDGYTF. In DNA form, the CDR3 reads TGCGCCAGCAGCACTCCGACAGGGGGCATCGATGGCTACACCTTC. V gene TRBV5-1 combines with J gene TRBJ1-2; 10 bases align to TRBD1. The CDR3 has 15 residues. V was clipped by 4 bases and J by 6 bases; unmatched bases: 9. CDR1 and CDR2 from the germline V gene are SGHRS and YFSETQ.

This rearrangement joins TRBV11-2 to TRBJ1-1; D perhaps matches TRBD1 (6 bases). The CDR3 consists of 14 residues. V was pared by 5 bases and J by 1 base, with 11 bases between. The germline CDR1 and CDR2 sequences are SGHAT and FQNNGV. Written as DNA, the CDR3 is TGTGCCAGCAGCCAGGACAGTTGGAACACTGAAGCTTTCTTT. It specifies CASSQDSWNTEAFF.